The 25 T cell receptor beta chains listed next were all sequenced from one sample in a study of blood T cell repertoires in COVID-19. Profiled with immunoSEQ multiplex PCR; TCRdb holds only in-frame clones, not every one. The sample comprises over 200,000 clones, around 84% of which are singletons, and approximately 6% rests with the top ten. The sequenced sample consisted of peripheral blood. The receptor source for this set is a man older than 75 with acute or convalescent COVID-19.

The chain employs TRBV14 and TRBJ1-1, with D perhaps matching TRBD1 (6 bases). V gave up 2 bases and J gave up 4 bases, with 11 bases separating them. The CDR3 runs to 14 residues. Germline V gene data show CDR1 as SGHDN and CDR2 as FVKESK. In DNA form, the CDR3 reads TGTGCCAGCAGCCAAAGGGGGTTCGTCACTGAAGCTTTCTTT. The encoded protein is CASSQRGFVTEAFF.

J is TRBJ2-5 and V is TRBV12-3 or TRBV12-4; TRBD2 might be the D (5 bases). Deletions cut 2 bases from V and 7 bases from J, with 11 bases between. The CDR3 has 13 amino acids. CDR3 DNA: TGTGCCAGCAGTTTACGAGGGAGTGGGACCCAGTACTTC. Protein sequence: CASSLRGSGTQYF.

This chain links TRBV5-1 with TRBJ2-1; the match to TRBD2 covers 9 bases. Germline CDR1 SGHRS, CDR2 YFSETQ. The V gene end was trimmed by 3 bases and the J gene end by 4 bases; junction bases not matched to a gene: 8. The CDR3 runs to 16 residues. DNA for the CDR3: TGCGCCAGCAGCTGGGGTTGGCGGGAGGGTTACAATGAGCAGTTCTTC. Protein: CASSWGWREGYNEQFF.

V usage is TRBV19 and J usage is TRBJ1-6; D might be TRBD1 (5 bases). The germline V and J ends were trimmed by 1 base and 5 bases, with 9 bases remaining between them. Germline-derived CDR1 and CDR2 are LNHDA and SQIVND (reference sequence). The CDR3 spans 15 residues. In DNA, the CDR3 is TGTGCCAGTAGTATAGTCGGGGGAAATAATTCACCCCTCCACTTT. Its translation: CASSIVGGNNSPLHF.

The V gene is TRBV27, the J gene TRBJ2-1; 8 bases are shared with TRBD2. Germline loops: CDR1 MNHEY, CDR2 SMNVEV (reference sequence). The CDR3 sequence is 13 residues long. Unmatched junction bases numbered 2, after V lost 6 bases and J lost 4 bases. The DNA of the CDR3 is TGTGCCAGCAGACTAGCGGAGTACAATGAGCAGTTCTTC. Residues: CASRLAEYNEQFF.

This clone was observed once. This chain joins TRBV30 and TRBJ2-7, with 7 bases that match TRBD2. Germline V gene data show CDR1 as GTSNPN and CDR2 as SVGIG (reference sequence). The CDR3 consists of 14 residues. Unmatched junction bases numbered 14, after V lost 8 bases and J lost 4 bases. CDR3 protein: CALTGGGSAYEQYF. The CDR3 DNA reads as TGTGCCCTGACGGGAGGAGGGTCGGCTTACGAGCAGTACTTC. Using reference TRBV30 and TRBJ2-7 for the parts outside the CDR3, the full variable domain is SQTIHQWPATLVQPVGSPLSLECTVEGTSNPNLYWYRQAAGRGLQLLFYSVGIGQISSEVPQNLSASRPQDRQFILSSKKLLLSDSGFYLCALTGGGSAYEQYFGPGTRLTVT.

The rearrangement joins TRBV15 to TRBJ2-7; 9 bases fit TRBD2. Per the germline V gene, CDR1 is LNHNV and CDR2 is YYDKDF (reference sequence). Unmatched junction bases numbered 5, after V lost 0 bases and J lost 2 bases. CDR3 size: 16 residues. The CDR3 protein is CATSRDQLAGTYEQYF. The CDR3 nucleotides are TGTGCCACCAGCAGAGATCAGCTAGCGGGAACCTACGAGCAGTACTTC.

The V gene is TRBV30, the J gene TRBJ1-3; weak D call: TRBD1 (6 bases). Trimming took 5 bases from V and 4 from J, leaving 12 bases between them. The CDR3 sequence is 13 residues long. Germline CDR1 is GTSNPN and CDR2 is SVGIG (reference sequence). CDR3 sequence (DNA): TGTGCCTGGGGGGGCCTCCACGGAAACACCATATATTTT. It codes for CAWGGLHGNTIYF.

The chain is built from TRBV18 and TRBJ2-1, with 9 bases matching TRBD2. This CDR3 is built from 16 residues. Germline values: CDR1 KGHSH, CDR2 LQKENI. V trimming: 3 bases; J trimming: 4 bases; junction bases outside the gene matches: 7. CDR3 residues: CASSPDGAGGYNEQFF. The CDR3 DNA reads as TGTGCCAGCTCACCGGATGGGGCGGGAGGGTACAATGAGCAGTTCTTC.

The CDR3 protein is CSVARDSGNTIYF. The CDR3 bases are TGCAGCGTTGCCAGGGACTCTGGAAACACCATATATTTT. This chain connects TRBV29-1 to TRBJ1-3, with D maybe TRBD1 (5 bases). V shed 4 bases and J shed 0 bases, with 7 bases lying between them. Germline CDR1 and CDR2: SQVTM and ANQGSEA. There are 13 residues in the CDR3.

The chain recombines TRBV2 with TRBJ2-5; D ambiguous. Germline CDR1 SNHLY, CDR2 FYNNEI. This CDR3 comprises 13 residues. V was clipped by 4 bases and J by 5 bases, with 11 bases between them. CDR3 in amino acids: CASSGGGVETQYF. CDR3 in DNA: TGTGCCAGCAGTGGCGGCGGAGTCGAGACCCAGTACTTC.

The rearrangement uses TRBV28 and TRBJ2-5; a weak D match, TRBD1 (6 bases). Trimming took 6 bases from V and 1 from J, leaving 12 bases between them. CDR1 is MDHEN, CDR2 SYDVKM, per germline. CDR3 length: 14 amino acids. CDR3: CASRGGQFQETQYF. Here the CDR3 DNA reads TGTGCCAGCAGAGGAGGACAGTTCCAAGAGACCCAGTACTTC. The full variable domain, with the rest looked up from reference TRBV28 and TRBJ2-5, is DVKVTQSSRYLVKRTGEKVFLECVQDMDHENMFWYRQDPGLGLRLIYFSYDVKMKEKGDIPEGYSVSREKKERFSLILESASTNQTSMYLCASRGGQFQETQYFGPGTRLLVL.

This sequence joins TRBV11-2 and TRBJ2-3, with 9 nucleotides matching TRBD2. Unmatched junction bases numbered 7, after V lost 5 bases and J lost 1 base. This CDR3 region has 16 residues. Per germline, CDR1 SGHAT and CDR2 FQNNGV. The CDR3 bases are TGTGCCAGCAGCCTCAAGGCTAGCGGGGGCACAGATACGCAGTATTTT. As protein: CASSLKASGGTDTQYF.

The chain recombines TRBV2 with TRBJ1-5; 9 bases are shared with TRBD1. J was trimmed by 6 bases and V by 2 bases; bases with no gene match: 8. The CDR3 covers 16 residues. Germline V gene lookup returns CDR1 SNHLY and CDR2 FYNNEI. Here the CDR3 reads CASSETGQGIVQPQHF. DNA for the CDR3: TGTGCCAGCAGTGAAACGGGACAGGGAATCGTTCAGCCCCAGCATTTT.

V usage is TRBV27 and J usage is TRBJ2-3; D not certain. The CDR3 has 13 residues. Germline V gives CDR1 MNHEY, CDR2 SMNVEV (reference sequence). Trimming took 2 bases from V and 6 from J, leaving 9 bases between them. In nucleotides, the CDR3 is TGTGCCAGCAGTTTAACTGCCCCGGATACGCAGTATTTT. Translating it yields CASSLTAPDTQYF.

This chain's CDR3 is CASRSQRRMTETQYF. The CDR3 bases are TGTGCCAGCAGATCCCAGAGGAGGATGACGGAGACCCAGTACTTC. The chain is built from TRBV11-2 and TRBJ2-5, with D maybe TRBD2 (5 bases). The germline gives CDR1 SGHAT, CDR2 FQNNGV. The CDR3 sequence is 15 residues long. V was trimmed by 6 bases and J by 5 bases, leaving 19 bases between them.

This chain uses TRBV15 with TRBJ2-1; tentatively, D is TRBD1 (5 bases). CDR3 size: 15 residues. V shed 0 bases and J shed 4 bases, with 10 bases lying between them. CDR1 is LNHNV, CDR2 YYDKDF, per germline (reference sequence). CDR3 in amino acids: CATSRETVIYNEQFF. In nucleotides, the CDR3 is TGTGCCACCAGCAGAGAGACAGTAATTTACAATGAGCAGTTCTTC.

The J gene is TRBJ1-1, the V gene TRBV19; perhaps TRBD1 as D (5 bases). This CDR3 contains 15 residues. Germline-derived CDR1 and CDR2 are LNHDA and SQIVND (reference sequence). Trimming left V 10 bases short and J 4 bases short, with 22 bases between. The CDR3 DNA sequence: TGTGCCACAACAGACAGAGGTAGTAAAGGCACTGAAGCTTTCTTT. Translating gives CATTDRGSKGTEAFF.

The V gene is TRBV7-2, the J gene TRBJ2-3; 11 positions match TRBD1. Looked up from germline, CDR1 is SGHTA and CDR2 is FQGNSA. V dropped 5 bases and J dropped 6; count of bases not matched to a gene: 7. The CDR3 contains 15 residues. The CDR3 sequence is CASSPGQGAWDTQYF. CDR3 DNA sequence: TGTGCCAGCAGCCCCGGACAGGGGGCATGGGATACGCAGTATTTT.

The CDR3 is CASSPPGLDTGELFF. The CDR3 region has the DNA TGTGCCAGCAGTCCACCTGGACTAGACACCGGGGAGCTGTTTTTT. V is TRBV6-6 and J is TRBJ2-2; 7 nucleotides line up with TRBD2. J gave up 3 bases and V 5 bases, and 6 bases lay outside the gene matches. The CDR3 spans 15 residues. Per the germline V gene, CDR1 is MNHNY and CDR2 is SVGAGI (reference sequence).

The chain employs TRBV6-2 or TRBV6-3 and TRBJ1-1; unclear D gene. This CDR3 has 13 residues. The germline gives CDR1 MNHEY, CDR2 SVGEGT. The V end was cut by 4 bases, the J end by 5 bases, with 11 bases between. The CDR3 sequence is CASSWSYGTEAFF. CDR3 nucleotides: TGTGCCAGCAGTTGGAGTTATGGGACTGAAGCTTTCTTT.

There are a few counts of this clone. V and J are TRBV18 and TRBJ2-7, with 8 bases aligning to TRBD2. CDR3 length: 16 amino acids. The V gene's germline CDR1 is KGHSH and CDR2 LQKENI. The trim removed 3 bases at V and 0 bases at J, leaving 7 bases unmatched. The CDR3 spells CASSPTLSGGSYEQYF. DNA of the CDR3: TGTGCCAGCTCACCTACCCTAAGCGGGGGCTCCTACGAGCAGTACTTC.

The chain recombines TRBV19 with TRBJ1-5, with a weak D call TRBD1 (6 bases). This CDR3 is 14 amino acids long. Germline CDR1 and CDR2: LNHDA and SQIVND (reference sequence). V was cut by 6 bases and J by 0 bases, with 9 bases left in between. The CDR3 spells CASSTGFSNQPQHF. CDR3 bases: TGTGCCAGTAGCACAGGGTTTAGCAATCAGCCCCAGCATTTT.

The chain has TRBV14 and TRBJ1-3; TRBD1 agrees at 8 bases. CDR1 SGHDN and CDR2 FVKESK come from the germline V gene. The CDR3 is 15 residues long. V lost 4 bases, J lost 0 bases, and 2 bases stayed unmatched. Written as DNA, the CDR3 is TGTGCCAGCAGCCTGACAGGGGACTCTGGAAACACCATATATTTT. Translating gives CASSLTGDSGNTIYF.

The chain is built from TRBV30 and TRBJ2-7, with D maybe TRBD1 (5 bases). V shed 0 bases and J shed 4 bases, with 16 bases lying between them. Per the germline V gene, CDR1 is GTSNPN and CDR2 is SVGIG (reference sequence). The CDR3 covers 15 residues. Written as DNA, the CDR3 is TGTGCCTGGAGTGTACAAGGGGCCTCACCGTACGAGCAGTACTTC. Protein sequence: CAWSVQGASPYEQYF.